Presented here are 4 T cell receptor beta chains from one specimen sequenced in a study of shared clonotypes between healthy human individuals. Repertoires were generated with immunoSEQ multiplex PCR, while TCRdb's copy carries only in-frame clones and drops some. This table holds about 520,000 clones, approximately 95% found once. The sample was naive CD4+ T cells sorted from blood. As to subset: CD45RA+ positively selected. All receptors come from a woman aged 25-40 years in good health.

The chain employs TRBV27 and TRBJ2-7; 9 bases are a match to TRBD1. The trim removed 8 bases at V and 5 bases at J, leaving 10 bases unmatched. In germline, CDR1 is MNHEY, CDR2 SMNVEV (reference sequence). CDR3 length: 14 amino acids. In nucleotides, the CDR3 is TGTGCCAGCGACGCAACGGGACAGGGTCACGAGCAGTACTTC. Translation: CASDATGQGHEQYF.

This chain uses TRBV10-1 with TRBJ2-1; 12 bases are shared with TRBD1. The CDR3 has 14 amino acids. V shed 5 bases and J 9 bases; nucleotides not matched to a gene: 5. The V gene's germline CDR1 is WNHNN and CDR2 SYGVQD (reference sequence). CDR3 in amino acids: CASSWDRGRAEQFF. CDR3 bases: TGCGCCAGCAGTTGGGACAGGGGGCGCGCTGAGCAGTTCTTC.

Only one count was recorded for this clone. This rearrangement joins TRBV28 to TRBJ2-2; D might be TRBD1 (6 bases). The V end was cut by 6 bases, the J end by 7 bases, with 18 bases between. CDR1 is MDHEN, CDR2 SYDVKM, per germline. CDR3 length: 15 amino acids. Here the CDR3 reads CASSPHRVRYGELFF. CDR3 DNA sequence: TGTGCCAGCAGCCCTCACAGGGTTCGGTACGGGGAGCTGTTTTTT.

The rearrangement uses TRBV18 and TRBJ2-5; a weak D match, TRBD1 (6 bases). Trimming left V 6 bases short and J 4 bases short, with 15 bases between. The germline CDR1 and CDR2 sequences are KGHSH and LQKENI. CDR3 size: 14 residues. DNA of the CDR3: TGTGCCAGCTCGGACACAGGGTCGAGAGAGACCCAGTACTTC. Amino acids: CASSDTGSRETQYF.